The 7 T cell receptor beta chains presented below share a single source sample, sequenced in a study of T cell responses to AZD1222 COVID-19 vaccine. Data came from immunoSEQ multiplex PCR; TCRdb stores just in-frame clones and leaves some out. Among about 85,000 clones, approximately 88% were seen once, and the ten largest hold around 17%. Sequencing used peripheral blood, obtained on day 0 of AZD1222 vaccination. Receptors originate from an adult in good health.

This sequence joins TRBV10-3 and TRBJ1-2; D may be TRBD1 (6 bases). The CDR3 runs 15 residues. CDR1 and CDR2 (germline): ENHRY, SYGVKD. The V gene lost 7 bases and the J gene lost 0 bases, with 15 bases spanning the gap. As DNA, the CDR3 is TGTGCCATCAAAGGAAGCGGGGGCACTAACTATGGCTACACCTTC. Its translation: CAIKGSGGTNYGYTF.

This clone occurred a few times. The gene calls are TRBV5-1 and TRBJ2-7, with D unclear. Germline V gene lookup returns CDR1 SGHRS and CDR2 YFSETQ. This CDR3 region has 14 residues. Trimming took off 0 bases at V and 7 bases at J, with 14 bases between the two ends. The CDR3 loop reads CASSLASQSWEQYF. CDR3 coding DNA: TGCGCCAGCAGCTTGGCGTCGCAATCCTGGGAGCAGTACTTC. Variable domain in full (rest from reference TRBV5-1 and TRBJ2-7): KAGVTQTPRYLIKTRGQQVTLSCSPISGHRSVSWYQQTPGQGLQFLFEYFSETQRNKGNFPGRFSGRQFSNSRSEMNVSTLELGDSALYLCASSLASQSWEQYFGPGTRLTVT.

CDR3: CASSLVTRYEQYF. CDR3 DNA sequence: TGTGCCAGCAGCTTAGTGACTAGATACGAGCAGTACTTC. V and J are TRBV7-8 and TRBJ2-7; D may be TRBD2 (6 bases). Germline-derived CDR1 and CDR2 are SGHVS and FQNEAQ. Trimming left V 1 base short and J 4 bases short, with 8 bases between. This CDR3 is built from 13 residues.

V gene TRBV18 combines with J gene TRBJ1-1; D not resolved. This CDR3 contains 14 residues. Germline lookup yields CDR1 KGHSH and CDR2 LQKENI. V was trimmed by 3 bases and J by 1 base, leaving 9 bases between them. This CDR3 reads CASSPFGQNTEAFF. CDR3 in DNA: TGTGCCAGCTCACCCTTCGGCCAGAACACTGAAGCTTTCTTT.

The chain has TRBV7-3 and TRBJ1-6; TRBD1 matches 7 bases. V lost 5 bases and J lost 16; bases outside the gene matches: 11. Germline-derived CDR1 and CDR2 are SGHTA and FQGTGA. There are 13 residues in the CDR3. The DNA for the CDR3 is TGTGCCAGCAGCACGGGCCCCGGGACAGCTCTCCACTTT. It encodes CASSTGPGTALHF.

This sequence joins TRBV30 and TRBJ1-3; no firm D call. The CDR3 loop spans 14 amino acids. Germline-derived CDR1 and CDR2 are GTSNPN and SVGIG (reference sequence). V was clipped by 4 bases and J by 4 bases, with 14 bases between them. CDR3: CAWNPSTGGNTIYF. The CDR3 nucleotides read TGTGCCTGGAACCCATCGACGGGGGGAAACACCATATATTTT.

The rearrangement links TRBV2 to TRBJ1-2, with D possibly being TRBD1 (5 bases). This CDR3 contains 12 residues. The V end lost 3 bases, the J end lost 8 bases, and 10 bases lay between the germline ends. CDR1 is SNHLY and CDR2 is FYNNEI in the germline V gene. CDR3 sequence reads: CASSDSGDGYTF. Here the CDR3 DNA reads TGTGCCAGCAGTGATTCGGGGGACGGCTACACCTTC.